The 12 T cell receptor beta chains below come from one sample, sequenced in a study of Ad26.COV2.S vaccination and SARS-CoV-2 variants. Some clones are missing from TCRdb's copy, which holds only in-frame ones; the method was immunoSEQ multiplex PCR. The sample shows about 400,000 clones, 83% of them seen only once. Treatment noted: about 20 received Ad26.COV2.S at low or high dose, single or two shots; several received placebo; per-sample allocation not given. The study sampled participants on day 63 after the first vaccine or placebo injection. The source was peripheral blood, collected in a trial of Ad26.COV2.S vaccine versus placebo. The receptors were gathered from a person aged 18-60 years who received the Ad26.COV2.S COVID-19 vaccine or a placebo.

With respect to this clone: Other DNA sequences in this sample translate to the same CDR3. The chain combines TRBV5-1 with TRBJ2-3; D ambiguous. V gave up 1 base and J gave up 6 bases, with 6 bases separating them. This CDR3 region has 12 residues. Germline CDR1 is SGHRS and CDR2 is YFSETQ. CDR3 in DNA: TGCGCCAGCAGCTTGTTATCTGATACGCAGTATTTT. It translates to CASSLLSDTQYF.

The chain uses TRBV9 and TRBJ2-7; D not certain. Trimming took 9 bases from V and 7 from J, leaving 20 bases between them. CDR1 SGDLS and CDR2 YYNGEE come from the germline V gene. This CDR3 spans 13 amino acids. DNA for the CDR3: TGTGCCAACACCCCATCTCCGGTCTCTGAGCAGTACTTC. It specifies CANTPSPVSEQYF.

The chain links TRBV6-5 to TRBJ1-1, with TRBD1 matching over 7 bases. The germline CDR1 and CDR2 sequences are MNHEY and SVGAGI. V was clipped by 4 bases and J by 5 bases; unmatched bases: 7. This CDR3 has 14 amino acids. Here the CDR3 reads CASSFRGRGTEAFF. The CDR3 DNA reads TGTGCCAGCAGTTTTAGGGGGCGAGGAACTGAAGCTTTCTTT.

The chain employs TRBV7-9 and TRBJ2-7, with D possibly matching TRBD2 (6 bases). Trimming removed 1 base at V and 8 bases at J, with 18 bases between. This CDR3 spans 15 amino acids. Germline CDR1 SEHNR, CDR2 FQNEAQ (reference sequence). The CDR3 bases are TGTGCCAGCAGCTTAGACGAACGGGAGTCCGACCAGCAGTACTTC. This encodes CASSLDERESDQQYF. Full variable domain (rest looked up from reference TRBV7-9 and TRBJ2-7): DTGVSQNPRHKITKRGQNVTFRCDPISEHNRLYWYRQTLGQGPEFLTYFQNEAQLEKSRLLSDRFSAERPKGSFSTLEIQRTEQGDSAMYLCASSLDERESDQQYFGPGTRLTVT.

J is TRBJ2-3 and V is TRBV7-9; D not certain. Trimming removed 11 bases at V and 3 bases at J, with 3 bases between. Germline CDR1 reads SEHNR; CDR2 reads FQNEAQ (reference sequence). This CDR3 contains 9 residues. CDR3 coding DNA: TGTGCCGTTACAGATACGCAGTATTTT. Its protein is CAVTDTQYF.

The CDR3 here is CASTLRAGPSTDTQYF. CDR3 coding DNA: TGTGCCAGCACCCTCCGAGCGGGTCCTAGCACAGATACGCAGTATTTT. This chain connects TRBV7-6 to TRBJ2-3; a weak D match, TRBD2 (6 bases). Germline V gives CDR1 SGHVS, CDR2 FNYEAQ. V gave up 7 bases and J gave up 0 bases, with 17 bases separating them. This CDR3 comprises 16 residues. Full variable domain (missing parts from reference TRBV7-6 and TRBJ2-3): GAGVSQSPRYKVTKRGQDVALRCDPISGHVSLYWYRQALGQGPEFLTYFNYEAQQDKSGLPNDRFSAERPEGSISTLTIQRTEQRDSAMYRCASTLRAGPSTDTQYFGPGTRLTVL.

V is TRBV5-4 and J is TRBJ2-2, with 14 bases lining up with TRBD2. V was pared by 4 bases and J by 7 bases, with 3 bases of the junction left unmatched. The CDR3 is made up of 15 amino acids. Germline V gene lookup returns CDR1 SGHNT and CDR2 YYREEE (reference sequence). CDR3 in amino acids: CASSPGLAGGGELFF. The DNA of the CDR3 is TGTGCCAGCAGCCCTGGACTAGCGGGAGGCGGGGAGCTGTTTTTT.

The chain couples TRBV11-2 to TRBJ1-2; D perhaps matches TRBD1 (5 bases). This CDR3 spans 14 amino acids. Germline lookup yields CDR1 SGHAT and CDR2 FQNNGV. Trimming took 1 base from V and 5 from J, leaving 11 bases between them. CDR3 in DNA: TGTGCCAGCAGCTTAGGCAGGGAGGGGTATGGCTACACCTTC. Translation: CASSLGREGYGYTF. The whole variable domain, filled in from reference TRBV11-2 and TRBJ1-2, reads EAGVAQSPRYKIIEKRQSVAFWCNPISGHATLYWYQQILGQGPKLLIQFQNNGVVDDSQLPKDRFSAERLKGVDSTLKIQPAKLEDSAVYLCASSLGREGYGYTFGSGTRLTVV.

This clone has only a few counts. The J gene is TRBJ2-2, the V gene TRBV7-3; D call uncertain. V lost 0 bases and J lost 5, with 1 base in between. This CDR3 has 12 residues. Germline assignment: CDR1 SGHTA and CDR2 FQGTGA. This CDR3 is CASSLTTGELFF. CDR3 DNA sequence: TGTGCCAGCAGCTTAACTACCGGGGAGCTGTTTTTT.

V is TRBV27 and J is TRBJ2-7, with 10 bases that match TRBD2. This CDR3 comprises 15 residues. J gave up 8 bases and V 0 bases, and 7 bases lay outside the gene matches. Germline-derived CDR1 and CDR2 are MNHEY and SMNVEV (reference sequence). The CDR3 nucleotides are TGTGCCAGCAGTTTATCCATAGCGGGGGGATTCCAGCAGTACTTC. Protein: CASSLSIAGGFQQYF.

The rearrangement uses TRBV11-2 and TRBJ2-5; 7 nucleotides agree with TRBD1. The J segment lost 6 bases and the V segment lost 4 bases, leaving 8 bases of the junction unmatched. The germline gives CDR1 SGHAT, CDR2 FQNNGV. The CDR3 has 14 amino acids. The CDR3 sequence: CASSSRTGLQTQYF. CDR3 coding DNA: TGTGCCAGCAGCTCCCGGACAGGCTTGCAGACCCAGTACTTC.

This clone has only a few counts. V is TRBV5-1 and J is TRBJ1-2; D not certain. There are 13 residues in the CDR3. The ends were cut back, 0 bases at V and 4 bases at J, with 7 bases in the middle. Germline CDR1 is SGHRS and CDR2 is YFSETQ. The CDR3 loop reads CASSLGNTYGYTF. CDR3 coding DNA: TGCGCCAGCAGCTTGGGCAATACCTATGGCTACACCTTC.